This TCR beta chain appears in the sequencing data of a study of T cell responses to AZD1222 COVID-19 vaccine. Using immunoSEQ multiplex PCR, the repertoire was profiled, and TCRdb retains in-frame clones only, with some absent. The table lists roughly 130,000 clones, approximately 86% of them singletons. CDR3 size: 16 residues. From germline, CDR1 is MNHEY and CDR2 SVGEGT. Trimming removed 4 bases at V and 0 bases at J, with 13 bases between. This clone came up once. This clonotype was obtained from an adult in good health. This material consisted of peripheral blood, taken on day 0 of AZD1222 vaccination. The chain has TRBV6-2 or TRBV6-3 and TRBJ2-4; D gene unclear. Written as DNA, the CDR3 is TGTGCCAGCAGTTTACGGACGGAACTAGCCAAAAACATTCAGTACTTC. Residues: CASSLRTELAKNIQYF.